Listed below are T cell receptor beta chains from one sample, sequenced in a study of T cells and copy number aberrations in small-cell lung cancer. Sequencing was performed with immunoSEQ multiplex PCR; in TCRdb, only in-frame clones are kept and a portion is missing. The sample lists 2,500 to 3,000 clones, more than 70% occurring once. Sequenced sample: normal tissue next to the tumor. The receptors stem from a man aged 65 to 85 with small cell lung cancer. CDR3s include the opening cysteine and the closing phenylalanine or tryptophan. A D gene is named only where the DNA matches it firmly. Clone size is not always given. Where it is, it says once, few, many or a class for expanded clones.

J: TRBJ1-2; size: .; V: TRBV6-5; D: .; CDR3: CASSYTGGGRGYTF; DNA: TGTGCCAGCAGTTACACCGGCGGGGGCCGAGGCTACACCTTC
J: TRBJ2-1; size: .; V: TRBV12-5; D: .; CDR3: CATADSSFPNNEQFF; DNA: TGTGCTACAGCGGACTCATCCTTCCCGAACAATGAGCAGTTCTTC
J: TRBJ2-1; size: few; V: TRBV5-5; D: TRBD2; CDR3: CASTASGDHEQFF; DNA: TGTGCCAGCACGGCTAGCGGGGACCATGAGCAGTTCTTC
J: TRBJ2-1; size: few; V: TRBV28; D: .; CDR3: CASSPHYEQFF; DNA: TGTGCCAGCAGCCCCCACTATGAGCAGTTCTTC
J: TRBJ2-7; size: .; V: TRBV7-2; D: TRBD2; CDR3: CASSGTRGYYEQYF; DNA: TGTGCCAGCAGCGGGACTAGGGGGTACTACGAGCAGTACTTC
J: TRBJ1-5; size: .; V: TRBV10-3; D: .; CDR3: CASRGFSNQPQHF; DNA: TGTGCCTCAAGGGGATTTAGCAATCAGCCCCAGCATTTT
J: TRBJ1-6; size: .; V: TRBV7-7; D: .; CDR3: CASSLGQNNSPLHF; DNA: TGTGCTAGCAGCTTAGGGCAAAATAATTCACCCCTCCACTTT
J: TRBJ2-1; size: .; V: TRBV7-9; D: .; CDR3: CASSLMGGLRHNEQFF; DNA: TGTGCCAGCAGCTTAATGGGCGGCCTTCGGCACAATGAGCAGTTCTTC
J: TRBJ2-3; size: .; V: TRBV2; D: .; CDR3: CASNPYRDTDTQYF; DNA: TGTGCCAGCAACCCCTACAGGGATACAGATACGCAGTATTTT
J: TRBJ2-2; size: .; V: TRBV5-4; D: TRBD2; CDR3: CASSLPTSGGALNTGELFF; DNA: TGTGCCAGCAGCTTGCCCACTAGCGGGGGGGCTCTGAACACCGGGGAGCTGTTTTTT
J: TRBJ2-2; size: .; V: TRBV7-3; D: .; CDR3: CASSLMPSAEYTGELFF; DNA: TGTGCCAGCAGCTTAATGCCTAGCGCGGAGTACACCGGGGAGCTGTTTTTT
J: TRBJ2-2; size: .; V: TRBV27; D: .; CDR3: CASSLSSVGELFF; DNA: TGTGCCAGCAGTTTATCGAGTGTCGGGGAGCTGTTTTTT
J: TRBJ2-5; size: .; V: TRBV18; D: TRBD1; CDR3: CASSPGTGEMLGRETQYF; DNA: TGTGCCAGCTCACCCGGGACAGGGGAAATGTTGGGTCGGGAGACCCAGTACTTC
J: TRBJ2-7; size: .; V: TRBV23-1; D: TRBD1; CDR3: CASSQSDRAHEQYF; DNA: TGCGCCAGCAGTCAATCGGACAGGGCCCACGAGCAGTACTTC
J: TRBJ1-2; size: few; V: TRBV6-5; D: TRBD1; CDR3: CASTRDRGNYGYTF; DNA: TGTGCCAGCACCCGGGACAGGGGGAACTATGGCTACACCTTC
J: TRBJ2-7; size: .; V: TRBV28; D: .; CDR3: CASSEGGASYEQYF; DNA: TGTGCCAGCAGTGAAGGGGGGGCTTCCTACGAGCAGTACTTC
J: TRBJ2-3; size: .; V: TRBV11-2; D: .; CDR3: CASSLEGASSTDTQYF; DNA: TGTGCCAGCAGCTTAGAAGGGGCTAGTAGCACAGATACGCAGTATTTT
J: TRBJ1-6; size: .; V: TRBV9; D: .; CDR3: CASSPLLDSPLHF; DNA: TGTGCCAGCAGCCCTTTGTTGGATTCACCCCTCCACTTT
J: TRBJ2-3; size: .; V: TRBV7-8; D: .; CDR3: CASSPTGASTDTQYF; DNA: TGTGCCAGCAGCCCGACAGGCGCAAGCACAGATACGCAGTATTTT
J: TRBJ2-3; size: .; V: TRBV5-1; D: TRBD1; CDR3: CASSATGARTDTQYF; DNA: TGCGCCAGCAGCGCCACAGGGGCCCGCACAGATACGCAGTATTTT
J: TRBJ1-5; size: .; V: TRBV28; D: .; CDR3: CASSSAETGNQPQHF; DNA: TGTGCCAGCAGCTCCGCCGAGACAGGTAATCAGCCCCAGCATTTT
J: TRBJ1-2; size: .; V: TRBV18; D: .; CDR3: CASSPPRTVYGYTF; DNA: TGTGCCAGCTCACCACCTCGGACAGTCTATGGCTACACCTTC
J: TRBJ2-5; size: .; V: TRBV2; D: .; CDR3: CASSVRLAQETQYF; DNA: TGTGCCAGCAGTGTCCGGCTAGCCCAAGAGACCCAGTACTTC
J: TRBJ1-3; size: few; V: TRBV9; D: TRBD1; CDR3: CASSVNRDRDFSGNTIYF; DNA: TGTGCCAGCAGCGTTAACCGGGACAGGGATTTTTCTGGAAACACCATATATTTT
J: TRBJ1-5; size: few; V: TRBV6-1; D: .; CDR3: CASGLGGAGNQPQHF; DNA: TGTGCCAGCGGCCTCGGGGGCGCTGGCAATCAGCCCCAGCATTTT
J: TRBJ1-2; size: .; V: TRBV7-6; D: TRBD1; CDR3: CASSFGTGGGYTF; DNA: TGTGCCAGCAGCTTCGGGACAGGGGGAGGCTACACCTTC
J: TRBJ2-2; size: .; V: TRBV7-8; D: .; CDR3: CASSLEGATDTGELFF; DNA: TGTGCCAGCAGCTTAGAAGGGGCGACAGACACCGGGGAGCTGTTTTTT
J: TRBJ2-7; size: .; V: TRBV11-3; D: TRBD2; CDR3: CASSAGLAGGHEQYF; DNA: TGTGCCAGCAGCGCGGGGCTAGCGGGAGGCCACGAGCAGTACTTC
J: TRBJ2-1; size: .; V: TRBV11-2; D: .; CDR3: CASATGSYNEQFF; DNA: TGTGCCAGCGCCACAGGGTCCTACAATGAGCAGTTCTTC
J: TRBJ1-2; size: .; V: TRBV29-1; D: TRBD1; CDR3: CSIRDRGENYGYTF; DNA: TGCAGCATAAGGGACAGGGGTGAGAACTATGGCTACACCTTC
J: TRBJ2-3; size: .; V: TRBV4-2; D: .; CDR3: CASSLTSDQPDTQYF; DNA: TGTGCCAGCAGCCTAACTAGTGATCAACCAGATACGCAGTATTTT
J: TRBJ2-5; size: hyperexpanded; V: TRBV9; D: .; CDR3: CASSLEGSVGETQYF; DNA: TGTGCCAGCAGCCTAGAGGGGTCGGTGGGAGAGACCCAGTACTTC
J: TRBJ2-1; size: few; V: TRBV5-1; D: .; CDR3: CASSLRGGTNNEQFF; DNA: TGCGCCAGCAGCTTGAGAGGCGGGACAAACAATGAGCAGTTCTTC
J: TRBJ2-3; size: .; V: TRBV7-6; D: TRBD1; CDR3: CASSPSTGGPDTQYF; DNA: TGTGCCAGCAGCCCCTCGACAGGGGGTCCAGATACGCAGTATTTT